The clone carrying this T cell receptor beta chain has only one observation. What it recognizes is unknown. These data belong to a study of cytomegalovirus exposure and HLA in healthy donors. Findings and caveats of the study: In vitro checks showed that a few CMV-associated chains really do target CMV antigens.

Method: immunoSEQ multiplex PCR; TCRdb's copy keeps in-frame clones and lacks some. The repertoire holds fewer than 150,000 clones, with approximately 86% as singletons. Among the roughly 120 subjects of the validation cohort, separate from the roughly 700-subject first cohort, were the donors. This clonotype was obtained from a man aged 18 to 30 in good health and CMV-seropositive. The material sequenced was PBMCs.

The CDR3 DNA reads as TGCGCCAGCAGTGCGACAGGGGGCGCGTTTAGTCCAGATACGCAGTATTTT. It codes for CASSATGGAFSPDTQYF. The chain uses TRBV10-1 and TRBJ2-3; 10 bases align to TRBD1. The CDR3 extends over 17 amino acids. J lost 4 bases, V lost 4 bases, and 11 bases had no gene match. In germline, CDR1 is WNHNN, CDR2 SYGVQD (reference sequence).